At least ten counts were recorded for the clone carrying this TCR beta chain. The antigen is not known. Based on clinical symptoms, serum thyroxine and TRAb, thyroid ultrasound and orbital computed tomography, diagnoses were reached. The sample originates from a study of T cells in Graves' hyperthyroidism and ophthalmopathy. Across the study: The blood sample was taken at first diagnosis, before treatment began. Whole-study findings and limits: Blood samples included most of the expanded thyroid clonotypes exceeding 0.001.

The source material, RNA transcripts, was used to amplify TCR beta CDR3 regions. The study used the HTBI primer set for a first-round RT-PCR of the TCR CDR3. TCRdb ran MiXCR on the multiplex PCR reads and lists one entry per CDR3 protein. The sample yields a few hundred thousand distinct CDR3 sequences, roughly an eighth seen once. V lost 6 bases to trimming and J lost 2 bases; unmatched junction nucleotides: 5. This CDR3 is 15 amino acids long. This chain connects TRBV12-3 or TRBV12-4 to TRBJ2-1; 9 bases align to TRBD1. Sequencing input: blood. The clonotype originates from a woman under 30 with Graves' hyperthyroidism. Written as DNA, the CDR3 is TGTGCCAGCAGAATAGACAGGGGGGCCTACAATGAGCAGTTCTTC. It yields the protein CASRIDRGAYNEQFF.